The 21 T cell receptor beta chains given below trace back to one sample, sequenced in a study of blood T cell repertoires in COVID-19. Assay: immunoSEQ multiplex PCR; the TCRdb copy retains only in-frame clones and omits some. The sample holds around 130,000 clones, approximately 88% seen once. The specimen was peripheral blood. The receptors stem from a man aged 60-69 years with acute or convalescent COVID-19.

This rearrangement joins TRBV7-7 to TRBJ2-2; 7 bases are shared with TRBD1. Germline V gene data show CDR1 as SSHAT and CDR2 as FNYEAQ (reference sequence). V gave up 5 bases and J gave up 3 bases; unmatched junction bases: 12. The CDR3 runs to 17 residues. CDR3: CASSPRPGTDYTGELFF. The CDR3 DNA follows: TGTGCCAGCAGCCCACGTCCCGGGACAGACTACACCGGGGAGCTGTTTTTT.

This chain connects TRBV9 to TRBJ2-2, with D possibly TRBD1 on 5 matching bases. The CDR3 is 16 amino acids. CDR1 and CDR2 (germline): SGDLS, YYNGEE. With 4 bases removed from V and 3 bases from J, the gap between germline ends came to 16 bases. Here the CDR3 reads CASSPRVGLDTGELFF. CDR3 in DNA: TGTGCCAGCAGCCCCAGAGTGGGGCTGGACACCGGGGAGCTGTTTTTT.

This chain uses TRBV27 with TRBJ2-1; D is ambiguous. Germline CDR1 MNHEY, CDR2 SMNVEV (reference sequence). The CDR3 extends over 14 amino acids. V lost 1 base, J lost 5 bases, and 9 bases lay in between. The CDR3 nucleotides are TGTGCCAGCAGTTTATTACAGCAAGACAATGAGCAGTTCTTC. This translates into CASSLLQQDNEQFF.

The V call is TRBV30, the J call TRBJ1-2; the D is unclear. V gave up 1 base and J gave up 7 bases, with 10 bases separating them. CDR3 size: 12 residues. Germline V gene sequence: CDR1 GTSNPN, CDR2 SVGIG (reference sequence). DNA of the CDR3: TGTGCCTGGAGTGACTATAACACTGGCTACACCTTC. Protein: CAWSDYNTGYTF.

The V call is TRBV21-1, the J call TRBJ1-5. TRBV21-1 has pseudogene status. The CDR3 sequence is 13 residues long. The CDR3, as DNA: TGTGCCAGCAGCAATATCCTTGATCAGCCCCAGCATTTT. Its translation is CASSNILDQPQHF.

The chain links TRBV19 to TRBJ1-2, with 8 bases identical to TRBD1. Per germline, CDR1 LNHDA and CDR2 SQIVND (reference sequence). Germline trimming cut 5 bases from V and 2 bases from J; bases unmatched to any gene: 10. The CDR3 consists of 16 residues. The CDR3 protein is CASSGGGQGLNYGYTF. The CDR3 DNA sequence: TGTGCCAGTAGTGGGGGAGGACAGGGCCTGAACTATGGCTACACCTTC.

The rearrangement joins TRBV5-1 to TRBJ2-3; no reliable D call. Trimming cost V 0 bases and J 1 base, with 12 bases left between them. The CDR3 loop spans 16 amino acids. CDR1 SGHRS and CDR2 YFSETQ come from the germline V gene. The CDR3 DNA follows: TGCGCCAGCAGCTTGGCTTTCGGCAGGCGCACAGATACGCAGTATTTT. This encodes CASSLAFGRRTDTQYF.

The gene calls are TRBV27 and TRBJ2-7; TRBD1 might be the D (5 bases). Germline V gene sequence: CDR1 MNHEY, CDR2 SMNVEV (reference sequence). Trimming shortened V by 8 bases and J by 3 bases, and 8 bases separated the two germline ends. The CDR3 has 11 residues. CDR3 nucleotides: TGTGCCAGCCACGACAGCTACGAGCAGTACTTC. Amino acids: CASHDSYEQYF.

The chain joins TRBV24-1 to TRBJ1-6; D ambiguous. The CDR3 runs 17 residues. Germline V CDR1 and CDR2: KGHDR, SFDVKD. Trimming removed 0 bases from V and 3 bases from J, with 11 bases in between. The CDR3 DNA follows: TGTGCCACCAGTGATTTGCAGACAAACCACTATAATTCACCCCTCCACTTT. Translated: CATSDLQTNHYNSPLHF.

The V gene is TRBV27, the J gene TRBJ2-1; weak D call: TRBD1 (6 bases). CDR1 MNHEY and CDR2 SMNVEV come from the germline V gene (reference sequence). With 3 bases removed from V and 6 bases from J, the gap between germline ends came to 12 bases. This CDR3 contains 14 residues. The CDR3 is CASSLGQGGNEQFF. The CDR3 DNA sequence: TGTGCCAGCAGTTTGGGTCAAGGGGGCAATGAGCAGTTCTTC.

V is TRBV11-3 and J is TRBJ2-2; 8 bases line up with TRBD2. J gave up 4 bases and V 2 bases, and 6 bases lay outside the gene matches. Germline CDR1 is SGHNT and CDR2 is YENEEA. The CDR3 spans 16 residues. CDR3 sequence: CASSLQAGASTGELFF. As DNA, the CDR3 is TGTGCCAGCAGCTTACAAGCGGGAGCGAGCACCGGGGAGCTGTTTTTT.

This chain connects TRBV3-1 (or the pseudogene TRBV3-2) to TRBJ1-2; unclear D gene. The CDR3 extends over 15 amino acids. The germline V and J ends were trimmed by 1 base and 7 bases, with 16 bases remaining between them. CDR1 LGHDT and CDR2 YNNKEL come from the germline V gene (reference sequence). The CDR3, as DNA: TGTGCCAGCAGCCAAGCAGGATCCATGCTTAGTGGCTACACCTTC. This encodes CASSQAGSMLSGYTF.

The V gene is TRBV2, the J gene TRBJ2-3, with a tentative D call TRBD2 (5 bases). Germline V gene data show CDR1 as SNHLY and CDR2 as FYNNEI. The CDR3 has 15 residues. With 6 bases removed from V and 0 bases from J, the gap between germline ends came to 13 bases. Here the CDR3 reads CASRGALSSTDTQYF. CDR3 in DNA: TGTGCCAGCAGGGGAGCGCTGAGTAGCACAGATACGCAGTATTTT. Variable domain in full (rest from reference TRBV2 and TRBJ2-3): EPEVTQTPSHQVTQMGQEVILRCVPISNHLYFYWYRQILGQKVEFLVSFYNNEISEKSEIFDDQFSVERPDGSNFTLKIRSTKLEDSAMYFCASRGALSSTDTQYFGPGTRLTVL.

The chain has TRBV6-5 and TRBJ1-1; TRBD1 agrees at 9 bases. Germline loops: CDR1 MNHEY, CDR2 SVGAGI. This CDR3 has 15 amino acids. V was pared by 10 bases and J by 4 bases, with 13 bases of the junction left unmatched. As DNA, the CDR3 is TGTGCCACCTCGGGACAGGGAGTAGTGGGCACTGAAGCTTTCTTT. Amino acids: CATSGQGVVGTEAFF.

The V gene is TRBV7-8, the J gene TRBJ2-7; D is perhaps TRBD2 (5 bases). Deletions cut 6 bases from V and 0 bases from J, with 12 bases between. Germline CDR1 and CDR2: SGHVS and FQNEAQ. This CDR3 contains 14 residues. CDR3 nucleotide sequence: TGTGCCAGCAGGAAACTAGAGAGCTCCTACGAGCAGTACTTC. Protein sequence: CASRKLESSYEQYF. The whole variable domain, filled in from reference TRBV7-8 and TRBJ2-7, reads GAGVSQSPRYKVAKRGQDVALRCDPISGHVSLFWYQQALGQGPEFLTYFQNEAQLDKSGLPSDRFFAERPEGSVSTLKIQRTQQEDSAVYLCASRKLESSYEQYFGPGTRLTVT.

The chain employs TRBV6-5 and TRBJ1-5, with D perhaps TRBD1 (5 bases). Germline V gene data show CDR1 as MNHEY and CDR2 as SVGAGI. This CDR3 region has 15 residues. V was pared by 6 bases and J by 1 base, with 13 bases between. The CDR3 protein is CASRGGDRSNQPQHF. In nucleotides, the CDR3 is TGTGCCAGCAGGGGGGGAGACAGAAGCAATCAGCCCCAGCATTTT.

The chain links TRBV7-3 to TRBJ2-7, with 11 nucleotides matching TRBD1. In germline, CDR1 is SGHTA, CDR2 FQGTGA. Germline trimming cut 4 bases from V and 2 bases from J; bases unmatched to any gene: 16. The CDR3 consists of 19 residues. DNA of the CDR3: TGTGCCAGCAGCTCAGGGACAGGGGGTTCACTAGCGGCCCCCTACGAGCAGTACTTC. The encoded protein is CASSSGTGGSLAAPYEQYF.

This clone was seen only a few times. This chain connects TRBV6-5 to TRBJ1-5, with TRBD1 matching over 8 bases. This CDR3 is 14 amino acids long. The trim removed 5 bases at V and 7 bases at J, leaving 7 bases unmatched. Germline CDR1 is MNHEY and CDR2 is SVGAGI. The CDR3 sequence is CASSTGGWDQPQHF. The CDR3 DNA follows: TGTGCCAGCAGTACAGGGGGGTGGGACCAGCCCCAGCATTTT.

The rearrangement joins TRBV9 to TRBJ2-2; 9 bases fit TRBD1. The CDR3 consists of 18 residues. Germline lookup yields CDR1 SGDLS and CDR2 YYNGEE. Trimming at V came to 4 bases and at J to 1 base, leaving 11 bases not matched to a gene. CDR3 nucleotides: TGTGCCAGCAGCTCCGATTATGGACAGGGGTGGAACACCGGGGAGCTGTTTTTT. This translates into CASSSDYGQGWNTGELFF.

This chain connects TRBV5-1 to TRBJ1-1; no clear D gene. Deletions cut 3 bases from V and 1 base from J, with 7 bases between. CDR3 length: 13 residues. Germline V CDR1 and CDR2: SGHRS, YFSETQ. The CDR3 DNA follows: TGCGCCAGCAGCTCCACTCAGAACACTGAAGCTTTCTTT. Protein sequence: CASSSTQNTEAFF.

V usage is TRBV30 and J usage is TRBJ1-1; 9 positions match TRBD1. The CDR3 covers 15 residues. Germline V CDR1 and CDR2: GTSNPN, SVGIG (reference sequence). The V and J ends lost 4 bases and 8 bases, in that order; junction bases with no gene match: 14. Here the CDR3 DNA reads TGTGCCTGGACTTTCTGGGACAGGGACCCTCGCGAAGCTTTCTTT. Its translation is CAWTFWDRDPREAFF. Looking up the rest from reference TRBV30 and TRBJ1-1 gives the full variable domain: SQTIHQWPATLVQPVGSPLSLECTVEGTSNPNLYWYRQAAGRGLQLLFYSVGIGQISSEVPQNLSASRPQDRQFILSSKKLLLSDSGFYLCAWTFWDRDPREAFFGQGTRLTVV.